The 21 T cell receptor beta chains below come from one sample, sequenced in a study of blood T cell repertoires in COVID-19 (dated by TCRdb to the early 2020s). The protocol used for the library was the immunoSEQ multiplex PCR assay. This is the immuneACCESS table as TCRdb keeps it, with only in-frame sequences that have V and J called. A part of the clones is gone; compared with another copy, unresolved V genes explain less than half, and the rest is unexplained. This sample holds 100,000 to 150,000 clones; roughly nine tenths were observed only once. The top ten constitute 6% to 9.5% of the sample. The sample was peripheral blood. The receptor source for this set is a man in his 70s who had recovered from COVID-19.

The chain is built from TRBV11-1 and TRBJ1-2; D ambiguous. This CDR3 spans 13 amino acids. V lost 2 bases and J 4 bases, leaving 8 bases between the germline ends. CDR1 and CDR2 from the germline V gene are SGHAT and FQDESV (reference sequence). The CDR3 DNA is TGTGCCAGCAGCTTACCACGCAGCTATGGCTACACCTTC. It yields the protein CASSLPRSYGYTF.

This clone has only one observation. The chain is built from TRBV20-1 and TRBJ2-1, with a tentative D call TRBD2 (6 bases). The CDR3 loop spans 13 amino acids. Trimming removed 3 bases from V and 5 bases from J, with 11 bases in between. Germline V gene sequence: CDR1 DFQATT, CDR2 SNEGSKA (reference sequence). DNA of the CDR3: TGCAGTGCTAGTTCGGCGGGGCACAATGAGCAGTTCTTC. This encodes CSASSAGHNEQFF.

This clone was detected a few times. This chain connects TRBV6-6 to TRBJ1-2; a weak D match, TRBD1 (5 bases). The V and J ends lost 6 bases and 3 bases respectively, with 14 bases between them. CDR1 and CDR2 (germline): MNHNY, SVGAGI (reference sequence). The CDR3 runs to 14 residues. In DNA, the CDR3 is TGTGCCAGCAGACTCATCGGGGGGGACTATGGCTACACCTTC. This encodes CASRLIGGDYGYTF.

The chain combines TRBV21-1 with TRBJ1-1; the D segment call TRBD1 is taken from the table without a DNA check. TRBV21-1 is an annotated pseudogene. This CDR3 is 17 amino acids long. In DNA form, the CDR3 reads TGTGCCAGCAGCCGGGACAGGAGCTTGGGTCGGAACACTGAAGCTTTCTTT. This translates into CASSRDRSLGRNTEAFF.

V gene TRBV9 combines with J gene TRBJ1-2; D is unresolved. The CDR3 loop spans 13 amino acids. CDR1 and CDR2 (germline): SGDLS, YYNGEE. V was cut by 4 bases and J by 6 bases, with 13 bases left in between. CDR3: CASSPPADNGYTF. The CDR3 coding sequence is TGTGCCAGCAGCCCCCCCGCGGATAATGGCTACACCTTC.

The genes are TRBV7-2 and TRBJ2-7, with 13 bases identical to TRBD2. With 5 bases clipped from V and 5 bases from J, the junction kept 12 bases outside the gene matches. The CDR3 covers 17 residues. The germline CDR1 and CDR2 sequences are SGHTA and FQGNSA. As DNA, the CDR3 is TGTGCCAGCAGCCCCTGGACTAGCGGGAGTTTTGCCGACGAGCAGTACTTC. As protein: CASSPWTSGSFADEQYF.

The rearrangement joins TRBV6-5 to TRBJ1-6; 8 bases fit TRBD1. Per germline, CDR1 MNHEY and CDR2 SVGAGI. The V gene end was trimmed by 5 bases and the J gene end by 7 bases; junction bases not matched to a gene: 4. The CDR3 runs 14 residues. The CDR3 loop is CASSTPGGNSPLHF. The CDR3 DNA sequence: TGTGCCAGCAGTACGCCAGGGGGCAATTCACCCCTCCACTTT.

The chain recombines TRBV7-3 with TRBJ2-1; possibly TRBD1 for D (5 bases). Germline loops: CDR1 SGHTA, CDR2 FQGTGA. This CDR3 spans 14 amino acids. The V end was cut by 5 bases, the J end by 10 bases, with 18 bases between. CDR3 nucleotide sequence: TGTGCCAGCAGCGTAAGAGCCGACAGCCTCGAGCAGTTCTTC. The encoded protein is CASSVRADSLEQFF.

The V and J genes are TRBV5-1 and TRBJ2-1; D not resolved. The CDR3 is made up of 14 amino acids. From germline, CDR1 is SGHRS and CDR2 YFSETQ. V was clipped by 4 bases and J by 3 bases, with 11 bases between them. DNA of the CDR3: TGCGCCAGCAGCACTACAAGCATCTACAATGAGCAGTTCTTC. Its protein is CASSTTSIYNEQFF.

The chain couples TRBV3-1 (or the pseudogene TRBV3-2) to TRBJ1-1; 7 positions agree with TRBD1. Germline V gene data show CDR1 as LGHDT and CDR2 as YNNKEL (reference sequence). This CDR3 is built from 15 residues. Trimming took 2 bases from V and 0 from J; bases not matched to a gene: 3. The CDR3 is CASSQWDRVNTEAFF. The CDR3 DNA reads TGTGCCAGCAGCCAATGGGACAGAGTGAACACTGAAGCTTTCTTT.

The chain joins TRBV10-3 to TRBJ1-2; TRBD1 aligns across 7 bases. Germline values: CDR1 ENHRY, CDR2 SYGVKD. There are 15 residues in the CDR3. The ends lost 4 bases at V and 4 bases at J; junction bases unmatched: 9. In nucleotides, the CDR3 is TGTGCCATCAGTGGGAACAGGGGTAGAAGCTATGGCTACACCTTC. It translates to CAISGNRGRSYGYTF.

V and J are TRBV25-1 and TRBJ2-3; D might be TRBD2 (7 bases). The germline V and J ends were trimmed by 6 bases and 3 bases, with 16 bases remaining between them. The germline CDR1 and CDR2 sequences are MGHDK and SYGVNS. The CDR3 runs 15 residues. This CDR3 is CASRRGGGETDTQYF. In nucleotides, the CDR3 is TGTGCCAGCAGGCGAGGAGGGGGGGAAACAGATACGCAGTATTTT.

The gene calls are TRBV28 and TRBJ1-1; D not certain. Trimming removed 1 base from V and 0 bases from J, with 3 bases in between. The CDR3 loop spans 13 amino acids. The germline V gene has CDR1 MDHEN and CDR2 SYDVKM. CDR3 coding DNA: TGTGCCAGCAGTTTATTAGTGAACACTGAAGCTTTCTTT. Its protein product is CASSLLVNTEAFF.

The J gene is TRBJ2-7, the V gene TRBV19, with 7 bases aligning to TRBD2. Germline V gives CDR1 LNHDA, CDR2 SQIVND (reference sequence). This CDR3 has 14 amino acids. After removal of 3 bases from V and 3 bases from J, the junction contained 5 bases not matched to a gene. In DNA form, the CDR3 reads TGTGCCAGTAGTATGAGCGGACTAGTCTACGAGCAGTACTTC. Its protein is CASSMSGLVYEQYF.

This chain links TRBV5-1 with TRBJ2-7; tentatively, D is TRBD1 (6 bases). Trimming took off 10 bases at V and 3 bases at J, with 20 bases between the two ends. This CDR3 has 14 amino acids. CDR1 is SGHRS and CDR2 is YFSETQ in the germline V gene. The CDR3 nucleotides are TGCGCCGGGAGCTGTCGGGACATTTACTACGAGCAGTACTTC. This sequence encodes CAGSCRDIYYEQYF.

V and J are TRBV2 and TRBJ1-3, with D possibly TRBD1 on 6 matching bases. Germline V gene sequence: CDR1 SNHLY, CDR2 FYNNEI. The CDR3 is 13 residues long. Written as DNA, the CDR3 is TGTGCTCACAGGGATTACTCTGGAAACACCATATATTTT. Translating gives CAHRDYSGNTIYF.

The chain recombines TRBV11-2 with TRBJ2-7; TRBD2 agrees at 9 bases. The CDR3 contains 18 residues. V shed 2 bases, J shed 2 bases, and the junction held 13 bases outside the gene matches. Germline CDR1 reads SGHAT; CDR2 reads FQNNGV. CDR3 sequence reads: CASSLRLGQREAPYEQYF. CDR3 DNA: TGTGCCAGCAGCTTACGCCTCGGCCAGCGGGAGGCCCCCTACGAGCAGTACTTC.

The chain combines TRBV12-3 or TRBV12-4 with TRBJ2-5; D may be TRBD1 (6 bases). V was cut by 6 bases and J by 2 bases, with 10 bases left in between. This CDR3 has 13 residues. CDR3 DNA: TGTGCCAGCAGACGGACAGTACAAGAGACCCAGTACTTC. Its translation: CASRRTVQETQYF.

This chain uses TRBV7-9 with TRBJ1-2; 8 bases map to TRBD1. The CDR3 spans 19 residues. Trimming cost V 6 bases and J 2 bases; bases outside gene matches: 20. The germline V gene has CDR1 SEHNR and CDR2 FQNEAQ (reference sequence). In DNA form, the CDR3 reads TGTGCCAGCAGTCAACCCCTTGTCAGGGGGCGCGTAAGGAACTATGGCTACACCTTC. Protein sequence: CASSQPLVRGRVRNYGYTF. Filled out from reference TRBV7-9 and TRBJ1-2, the complete variable domain reads DTGVSQNPRHKITKRGQNVTFRCDPISEHNRLYWYRQTLGQGPEFLTYFQNEAQLEKSRLLSDRFSAERPKGSFSTLEIQRTEQGDSAMYLCASSQPLVRGRVRNYGYTFGSGTRLTVV.

J is TRBJ2-2 and V is TRBV12-2; no check of the table's D call, TRBD2, against the DNA was made. TRBV12-2 is given as a pseudogene. This CDR3 is 17 amino acids long. CDR3 amino acids: CASRLGGLAANTGELFF. The CDR3 nucleotides are TGTGCAAGTCGCTTAGGCGGTCTAGCGGCGAACACCGGGGAGCTGTTTTTT.

This chain joins TRBV29-1 and TRBJ1-4; no firm D call. CDR1 is SQVTM and CDR2 is ANQGSEA in the germline V gene. The CDR3 loop spans 14 amino acids. The germline V and J ends were trimmed by 5 bases and 2 bases, with 12 bases remaining between them. In DNA, the CDR3 is TGCAGCGTTTTCGGGTCAGCCACTAATGAAAAACTGTTTTTT. Translating it yields CSVFGSATNEKLFF.